At least ten counts were recorded for the clone carrying this T cell receptor (beta chain). Its antigen remains unknown. The V end lost 5 bases, the J end lost 4 bases, and 14 bases lay between the germline ends. CDR3 length: 14 residues. Per the germline V gene, CDR1 is MNHEY and CDR2 is SVGAGI. The record originates from a study of Graves' ophthalmopathy and Graves' hyperthyroidism. Across the study: No treatment had been given when peripheral blood was collected at initial diagnosis. The study, taken as a whole, reports: A 13-signature model separated ophthalmopathy from stable hyperthyroidism, around 90% sensitivity, roughly 80% specificity. In blood, most expanded thyroid clonotypes above 0.001 frequency were also detected.

As the starting material, around 10 ml of fresh peripheral blood yielded the PBMCs. The TCR beta CDR3 regions underwent amplification from RNA transcripts. Amplification began with first-round RT-PCR using HTBI primers, then second-round multiplex PCR was performed. From the multiplex PCR reads, TCRdb called clonotypes with MiXCR, one entry per CDR3 protein. The sample lists hundreds of thousands of distinct CDR3 sequences; under 25% were seen once. This TCR derives from a woman under 30 with stable Graves' hyperthyroidism. The specimen sequenced was peripheral blood. V is TRBV6-5 and J is TRBJ1-1; no reliable D call. The CDR3 DNA reads TGTGCCAGCAGTCCCCCCGAAGGGAGCACTGAAGCTTTCTTT. This sequence encodes CASSPPEGSTEAFF.